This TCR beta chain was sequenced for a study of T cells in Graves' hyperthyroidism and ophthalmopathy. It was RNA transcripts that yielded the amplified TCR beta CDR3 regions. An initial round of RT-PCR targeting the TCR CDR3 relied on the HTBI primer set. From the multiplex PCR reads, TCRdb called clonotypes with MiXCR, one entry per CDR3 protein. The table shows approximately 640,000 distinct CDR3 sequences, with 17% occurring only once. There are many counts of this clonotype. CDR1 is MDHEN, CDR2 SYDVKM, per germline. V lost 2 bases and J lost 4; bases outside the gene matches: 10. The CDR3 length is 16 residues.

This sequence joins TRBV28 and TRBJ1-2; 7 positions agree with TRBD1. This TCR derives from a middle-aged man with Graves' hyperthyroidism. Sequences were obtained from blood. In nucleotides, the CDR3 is TGTGCCAGCAGTTTAGAACCCGGGACAGTTCGCTATGGCTACACCTTC. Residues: CASSLEPGTVRYGYTF.